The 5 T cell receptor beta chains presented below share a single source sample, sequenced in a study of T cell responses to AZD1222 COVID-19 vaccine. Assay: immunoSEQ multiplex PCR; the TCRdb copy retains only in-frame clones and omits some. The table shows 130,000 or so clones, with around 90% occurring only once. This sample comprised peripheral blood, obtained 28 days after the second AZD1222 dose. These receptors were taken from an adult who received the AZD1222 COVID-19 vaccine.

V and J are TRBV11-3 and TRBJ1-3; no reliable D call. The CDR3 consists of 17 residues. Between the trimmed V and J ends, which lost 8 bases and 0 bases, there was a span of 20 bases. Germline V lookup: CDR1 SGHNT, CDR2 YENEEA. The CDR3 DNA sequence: TGTGCCAGCGCTTGGTCTTCCATATCGAGCTCTGGAAACACCATATATTTT. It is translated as CASAWSSISSSGNTIYF.

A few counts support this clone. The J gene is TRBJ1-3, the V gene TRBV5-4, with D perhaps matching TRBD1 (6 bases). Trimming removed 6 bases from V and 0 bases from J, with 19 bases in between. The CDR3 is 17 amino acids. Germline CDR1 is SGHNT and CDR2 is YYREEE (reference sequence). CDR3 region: CASTDGTTGHSGNTIYF. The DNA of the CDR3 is TGTGCCAGCACTGACGGAACGACAGGTCACTCTGGAAACACCATATATTTT.

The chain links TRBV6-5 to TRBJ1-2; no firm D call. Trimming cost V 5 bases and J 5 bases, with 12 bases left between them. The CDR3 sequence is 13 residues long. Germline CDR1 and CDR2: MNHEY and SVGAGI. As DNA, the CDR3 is TGTGCCAGCAGTCTCCCGGTGGAGTATGGCTACACCTTC. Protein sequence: CASSLPVEYGYTF.

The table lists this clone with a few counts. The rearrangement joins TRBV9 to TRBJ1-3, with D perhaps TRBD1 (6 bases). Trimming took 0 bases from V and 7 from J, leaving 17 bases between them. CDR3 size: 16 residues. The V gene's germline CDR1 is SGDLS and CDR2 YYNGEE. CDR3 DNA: TGTGCCAGCAGCGTAGATCCTGAGACAGGCGGCAACACCATATATTTT. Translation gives CASSVDPETGGNTIYF.

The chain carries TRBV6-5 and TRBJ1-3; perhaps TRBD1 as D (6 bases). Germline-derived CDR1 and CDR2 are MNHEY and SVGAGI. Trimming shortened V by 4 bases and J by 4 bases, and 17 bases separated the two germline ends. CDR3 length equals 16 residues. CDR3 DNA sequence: TGTGCCAGCAGTTTAAAGATCGGGGACACAGGAAACACCATATATTTT. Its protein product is CASSLKIGDTGNTIYF.